This passage covers 9 T cell receptor beta chains from one sample sequenced in a study of post-analysis software for immune sequencing data. Tagging with unique molecular identifiers was a feature of the TCR beta cDNA libraries. TCRdb used MiXCR to reprocess the PCR reads, holding one entry per CDR3 protein. The sample consists of around 500,000 distinct CDR3 sequences, 30% to 40% of them appearing once. For these receptors, no antigen is known. Study results and caveats: Roughly five TRBV segments appeared more often in patients than in controls, and TRBV5-6, TRBV5-1 and TRBV20-1 were among these.

The sequenced material came from blood. The receptors derive from a girl aged 2-17 years with multiple sclerosis.

This clonotype was seen a few times. V gene TRBV7-3 combines with J gene TRBJ2-5; 10 positions agree with TRBD2. J gave up 7 bases and V 8 bases, and 7 bases lay outside the gene matches. Germline V lookup: CDR1 SGHTA, CDR2 FQGTGA. CDR3 size: 13 residues. CDR3 protein: CASQPSGGGTQYF. As DNA, the CDR3 is TGTGCCAGCCAGCCTAGCGGGGGAGGGACCCAGTACTTC.

This chain connects TRBV29-1 to TRBJ2-6; D unclear. V gave up 6 bases and J gave up 2 bases, with 8 bases separating them. The CDR3 is 13 amino acids. Germline loops: CDR1 SQVTM, CDR2 ANQGSEA. The CDR3 DNA follows: TGCAGCGTCACGGAGACTGGGGCCAACGTCCTGACTTTC. Encoded protein: CSVTETGANVLTF.

This clonotype appeared a few times. The rearrangement uses TRBV10-1 and TRBJ2-5, with no clear D. V gave up 0 bases and J gave up 3 bases, with 11 bases separating them. Germline values: CDR1 WNHNN, CDR2 SYGVQD (reference sequence). The CDR3 covers 15 residues. The CDR3 loop reads CASSESGGGKETQYF. CDR3 DNA: TGCGCCAGCAGTGAGTCTGGCGGTGGGAAAGAGACCCAGTACTTC.

A few counts support this clonotype. The chain couples TRBV6-1 to TRBJ1-1; D gene unclear. The V and J ends lost 5 bases and 11 bases respectively, with 15 bases between them. The CDR3 contains 12 residues. Per germline, CDR1 MNHNS and CDR2 SASEGT. Here the CDR3 DNA reads TGTGCCAGCAGTCCCGGGCCGTCGTGGGCTTTCTTT. It codes for CASSPGPSWAFF.

A few counts support this clonotype. The chain is built from TRBV7-6 and TRBJ2-1, with 7 bases aligning to TRBD1. After removal of 5 bases from V and 1 base from J, the junction contained 8 bases not matched to a gene. The CDR3 covers 16 residues. Germline CDR1 SGHVS, CDR2 FNYEAQ. The DNA for the CDR3 is TGTGCCAGCAGCGAGGGACAGCCCCCTTCCTACAATGAGCAGTTCTTC. Protein: CASSEGQPPSYNEQFF.

This clonotype was seen a handful of times. This rearrangement joins TRBV5-6 to TRBJ2-3, with a tentative D call TRBD1 (6 bases). The germline CDR1 and CDR2 sequences are SGHDT and YYEEEE. The CDR3 is 16 amino acids. Deletions cut 0 bases from V and 4 bases from J, with 15 bases between. The CDR3 DNA follows: TGTGCCAGCAGCTTGGGTTTGCAGGGGTTCGCAGATACGCAGTATTTT. It codes for CASSLGLQGFADTQYF.

The chain recombines TRBV20-1 with TRBJ1-4; 7 nucleotides agree with TRBD1. The CDR3 is 13 residues long. Germline V gene data show CDR1 as DFQATT and CDR2 as SNEGSKA (reference sequence). Trimming took 5 bases from V and 8 from J; bases not matched to a gene: 8. CDR3 residues: CSARPGGQEKLFF. DNA for the CDR3: TGCAGTGCTCGCCCGGGGGGACAGGAAAAACTGTTTTTT.

The genes are TRBV18 and TRBJ2-5; 9 positions agree with TRBD2. This CDR3 contains 15 residues. The V gene's germline CDR1 is KGHSH and CDR2 LQKENI. V shed 8 bases, J shed 5 bases, and the junction held 12 bases outside the gene matches. For the CDR3, the DNA is TGTGCCAGCGGACTACAGCGGGGGGACGGGGAGACCCAGTACTTC. Translated: CASGLQRGDGETQYF.

At least ten counts were recorded for this clonotype. The gene calls are TRBV29-1 and TRBJ2-5; D may be TRBD2 (5 bases). Germline CDR1 reads SQVTM; CDR2 reads ANQGSEA. V lost 7 bases and J 5 bases, leaving 11 bases between the germline ends. The CDR3 totals 11 residues. As DNA, the CDR3 is TGCAGCGCTCGGGGTCGGGAGACCCAGTACTTC. Translation gives CSARGRETQYF.